These T cell receptor beta chains were read from a single sample in a study of post-analysis software for immune sequencing data. TCRdb redid the calling of the PCR reads with MiXCR, one entry per CDR3 protein. This repertoire shows a few hundred thousand distinct CDR3 sequences, around 37% found once; its top ten account for 13%. The specimen was blood. These receptors were collected from a girl between 10 and 17 years old with multiple sclerosis. Both conserved end residues are part of each CDR3. Clone size appears in some rows only: once, few, many, or a class for an expanded clone.

V	J	size	CDR3
TRBV29-1	TRBJ1-4	few	CSVETRGTNEKLFF
TRBV27	TRBJ2-7	many	CASSINQGMDEQYF
TRBV6-1	TRBJ2-7	NA	CASTIRTASYEQYF
TRBV12-3/TRBV12-4	TRBJ2-4	NA	CASSLKGGAKNIQYF
TRBV12-3/TRBV12-4	TRBJ1-2	few	CASRPGTANYGYTF
TRBV5-1	TRBJ2-1	many	CASSFSGGYSEQFF
TRBV20-1	TRBJ1-2	few	CSASQLAGTGGDWRGYTF
TRBV12-3/TRBV12-4	TRBJ1-1	NA	CASRATENTEAFF
TRBV5-1	TRBJ2-1	NA	CASSLSLAGHNEQFF
TRBV6-5	TRBJ1-2	few	CASGGQYYGYTF
TRBV4-3	TRBJ2-2	NA	CASSQIAGDTGELFF
TRBV7-2	TRBJ2-3	NA	CASSLVPQAETTQYF
TRBV20-1	TRBJ1-4	NA	CSARDIKHLGEKLFF
TRBV7-9	NA	NA	CASSLLEYEQYF
TRBV3-1	NA	NA	CASSQVPRDEQYF
TRBV5-5	TRBJ1-5	NA	CASSLQPDFSNQPQHF
TRBV6-5	TRBJ2-2	NA	CASRGDRGTGELFF
TRBV6-2/TRBV6-3	TRBJ1-2	NA	CASSYSTGAYGYTF
TRBV3-1	TRBJ2-7	NA	CASSLGTAALYEQYF
TRBV11-2	TRBJ2-1	NA	CASSFSTGSTVNEQFF
TRBV5-1	TRBJ2-3	few	CASSPGLAGYDTQYF
TRBV4-2	TRBJ2-5	few	CASSQGGFQETQYF
TRBV7-9	TRBJ2-6	few	CASSLQRSGANVLTF
TRBV7-2	TRBJ2-6	few	CASSLGTGVSSGANVLTF
TRBV7-2	TRBJ1-1	once	CASSSHMEVNTEAFF
TRBV24-1	TRBJ2-3	NA	CATSDRGGTTDTQYF
TRBV27	TRBJ2-7	NA	CASSLWEGVYEQYF
TRBV19	TRBJ2-7	few	CASSLGTGYHYEQYF
TRBV6-2/TRBV6-3	NA	NA	CAGNPDRLFYEQYF
TRBV6-5	TRBJ1-2	NA	CASRPTENYGYTF
TRBV7-2	TRBJ2-3	many	CASSLPTDTQYF
TRBV4-1	TRBJ1-5	NA	CASSQTSRRAWGAGQPQHF
TRBV7-2	TRBJ2-7	NA	CASSYGDGGEQYF
TRBV7-9	TRBJ2-1	few	CASSIYSGGASNEQFF
TRBV30	NA	few	CAWSVPGGVRETQYF
TRBV29-1	TRBJ2-1	few	CSVDVGEQFF
TRBV29-1	TRBJ2-7	few	CSIQTSGDYEQYF
TRBV7-9	TRBJ1-2	once	CASSWGTDLLGYTF
TRBV7-9	TRBJ1-1	NA	CASSLDPEEAFF
TRBV9	TRBJ2-3	NA	CASSVAGTGGRYDTQYF
TRBV28	TRBJ1-1	few	CASSSPPPGAEAFF
TRBV6-1	TRBJ2-3	few	CASKYPNTDTQYF
TRBV5-1	TRBJ2-3	NA	CASSQSSGGGRTDTQYF
TRBV12-3/TRBV12-4	TRBJ2-4	NA	CASSLGQGLMEQYF
TRBV7-9	TRBJ2-1	NA	CASSLVLGEYNEQFF
TRBV5-1	TRBJ2-3	few	CASSSAGGTDTQYF
TRBV5-6	TRBJ1-2	NA	CASSPAWLRGGGYTF
TRBV5-1	TRBJ1-2	NA	CASSLEAGRDGYTF
TRBV6-1	TRBJ2-5	few	CASSRDNQETQYF
TRBV15	TRBJ2-7	NA	CATSRDVVWMGRASYEQYF
TRBV7-9	TRBJ1-3	NA	CASSLIGTLAGNTIYF
TRBV10-3	TRBJ2-1	NA	CAISSGEERNEQFF
TRBV5-1	TRBJ2-4	NA	CASSLATGGENIQYF
TRBV4-1	TRBJ2-7	NA	CASSQEMVYEQYF
TRBV5-1	TRBJ2-1	NA	CASSLLAGAHLSQNEQFF
TRBV29-1	TRBJ1-2	NA	CSVAGGQGELVGYTF
TRBV20-1	TRBJ2-5	few	CSATGTRETQYF
TRBV7-9	TRBJ2-3	few	CASSYLGTGDGDTQYF
TRBV20-1	TRBJ1-5	NA	CSARDDGGAGQPQHF
TRBV6-5	TRBJ1-6	few	CASNSLGGGPGSPLHF